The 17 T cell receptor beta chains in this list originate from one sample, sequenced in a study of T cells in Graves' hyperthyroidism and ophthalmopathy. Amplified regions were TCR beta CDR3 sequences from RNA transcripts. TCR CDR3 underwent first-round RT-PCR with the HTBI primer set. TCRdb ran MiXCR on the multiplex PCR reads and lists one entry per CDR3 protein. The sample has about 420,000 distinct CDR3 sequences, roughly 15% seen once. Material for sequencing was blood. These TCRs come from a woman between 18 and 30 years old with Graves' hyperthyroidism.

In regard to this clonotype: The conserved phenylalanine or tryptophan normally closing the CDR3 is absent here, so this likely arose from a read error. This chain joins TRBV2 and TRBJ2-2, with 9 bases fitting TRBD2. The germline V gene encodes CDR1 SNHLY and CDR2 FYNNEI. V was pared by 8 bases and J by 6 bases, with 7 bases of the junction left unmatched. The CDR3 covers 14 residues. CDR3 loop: CASSFIAGAGELFS. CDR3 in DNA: TGTGCCAGCTCCTTCATAGCGGGAGCCGGGGAGCTGTTTTCC.

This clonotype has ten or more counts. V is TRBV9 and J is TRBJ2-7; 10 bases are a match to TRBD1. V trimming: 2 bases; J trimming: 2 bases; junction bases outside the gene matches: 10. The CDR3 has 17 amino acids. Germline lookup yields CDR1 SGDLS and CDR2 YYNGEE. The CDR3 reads CASSVGTGAFTPYEQYF. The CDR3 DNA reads TGTGCCAGCAGCGTCGGGACAGGGGCCTTTACGCCCTACGAGCAGTACTTC.

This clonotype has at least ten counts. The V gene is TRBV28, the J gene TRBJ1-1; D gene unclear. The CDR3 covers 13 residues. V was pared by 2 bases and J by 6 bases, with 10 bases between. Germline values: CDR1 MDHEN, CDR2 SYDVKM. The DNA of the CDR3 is TGTGCCAGCAGTTTAGTGAGGGCTGCTGAAGCTTTCTTT. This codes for CASSLVRAAEAFF.

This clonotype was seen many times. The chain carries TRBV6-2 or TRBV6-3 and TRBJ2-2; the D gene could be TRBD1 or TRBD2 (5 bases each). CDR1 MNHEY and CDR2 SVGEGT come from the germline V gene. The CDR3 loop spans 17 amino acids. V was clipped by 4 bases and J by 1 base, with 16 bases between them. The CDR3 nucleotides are TGTGCCAGCAGTTCCCTGTGGGGGACGGGGAACACCGGGGAGCTGTTTTTT. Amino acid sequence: CASSSLWGTGNTGELFF.

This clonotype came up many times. The CDR3 nucleotides read TGTGCCAGCAGCCAAGATCCAGCGGGTAACACCGGGGAGCTGTTTTTT. Translating gives CASSQDPAGNTGELFF. The chain recombines TRBV3-1 with TRBJ2-2; the D gene is possibly TRBD2 (6 bases). The germline gives CDR1 LGHDT, CDR2 YNNKEL (reference sequence). Trimming removed 0 bases at V and 2 bases at J, with 10 bases between. CDR3 length equals 16 residues.

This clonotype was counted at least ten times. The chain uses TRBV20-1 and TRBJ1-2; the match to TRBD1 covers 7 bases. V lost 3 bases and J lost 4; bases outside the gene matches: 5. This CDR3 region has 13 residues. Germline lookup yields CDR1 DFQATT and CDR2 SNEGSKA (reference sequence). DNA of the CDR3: TGCAGTGCTAGCAGGGGGTTATCCTATGGCTACACCTTC. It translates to CSASRGLSYGYTF.

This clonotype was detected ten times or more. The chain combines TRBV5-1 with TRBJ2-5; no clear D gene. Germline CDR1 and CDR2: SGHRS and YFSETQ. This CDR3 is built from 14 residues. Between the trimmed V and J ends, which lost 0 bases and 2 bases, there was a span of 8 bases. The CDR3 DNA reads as TGCGCCAGCAGCTTGGGCAACGGTCAAGAGACCCAGTACTTC. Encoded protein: CASSLGNGQETQYF. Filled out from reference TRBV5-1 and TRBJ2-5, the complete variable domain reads KAGVTQTPRYLIKTRGQQVTLSCSPISGHRSVSWYQQTPGQGLQFLFEYFSETQRNKGNFPGRFSGRQFSNSRSEMNVSTLELGDSALYLCASSLGNGQETQYFGPGTRLLVL.

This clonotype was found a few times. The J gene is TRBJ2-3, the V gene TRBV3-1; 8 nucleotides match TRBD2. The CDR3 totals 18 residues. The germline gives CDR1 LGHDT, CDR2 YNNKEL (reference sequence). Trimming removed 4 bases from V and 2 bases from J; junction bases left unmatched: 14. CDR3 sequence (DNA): TGTGCCAGCAGCCCGGGACTAGGAAGGCTAATAGACACAGATACGCAGTATTTT. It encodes CASSPGLGRLIDTDTQYF.

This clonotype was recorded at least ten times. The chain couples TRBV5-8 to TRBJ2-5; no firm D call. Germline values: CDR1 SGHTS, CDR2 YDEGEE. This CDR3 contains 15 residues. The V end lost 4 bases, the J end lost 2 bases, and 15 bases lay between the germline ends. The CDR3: CASSQKTSPQETQYF. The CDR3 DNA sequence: TGTGCCAGCAGCCAAAAAACATCACCTCAAGAGACCCAGTACTTC.

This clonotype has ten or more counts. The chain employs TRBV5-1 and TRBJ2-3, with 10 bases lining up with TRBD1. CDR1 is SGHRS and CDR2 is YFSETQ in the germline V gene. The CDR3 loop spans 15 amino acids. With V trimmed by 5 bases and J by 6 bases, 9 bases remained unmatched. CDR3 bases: TGCGCCAGCAGTTCCGGGACAGGGGATCAGGATACGCAGTATTTT. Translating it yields CASSSGTGDQDTQYF.

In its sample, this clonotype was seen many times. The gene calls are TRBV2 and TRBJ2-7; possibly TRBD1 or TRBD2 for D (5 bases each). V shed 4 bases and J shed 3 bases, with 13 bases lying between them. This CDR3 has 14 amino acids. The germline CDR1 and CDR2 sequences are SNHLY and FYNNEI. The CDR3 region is CASSVGGPGYEQYF. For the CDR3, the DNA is TGTGCCAGCAGTGTTGGGGGTCCAGGCTACGAGCAGTACTTC.

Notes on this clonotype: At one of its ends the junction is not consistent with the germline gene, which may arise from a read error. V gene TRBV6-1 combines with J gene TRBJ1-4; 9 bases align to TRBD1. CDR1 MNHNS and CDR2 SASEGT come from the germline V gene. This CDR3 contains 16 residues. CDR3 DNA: TGTGCCAGCAACCAGGACAGGGGATTTACTAATGAAAAACTGTTTTTC. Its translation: CASNQDRGFTNEKLFF.

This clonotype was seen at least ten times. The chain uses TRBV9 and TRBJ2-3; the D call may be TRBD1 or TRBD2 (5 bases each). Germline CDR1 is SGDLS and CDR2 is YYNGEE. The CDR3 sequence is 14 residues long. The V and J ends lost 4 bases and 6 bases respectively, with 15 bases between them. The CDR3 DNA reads TGTGCCAGCAGCCCGGGACCGCTCCCCGATACGCAGTATTTT. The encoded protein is CASSPGPLPDTQYF.

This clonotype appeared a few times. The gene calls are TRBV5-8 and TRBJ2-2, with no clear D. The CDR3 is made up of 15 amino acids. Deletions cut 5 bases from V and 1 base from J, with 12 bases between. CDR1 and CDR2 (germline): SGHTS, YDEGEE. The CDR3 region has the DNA TGTGCCAGCAGGCTATGGGTAGGGAACACCGGGGAGCTGTTTTTT. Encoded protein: CASRLWVGNTGELFF.

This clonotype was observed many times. The CDR3 DNA sequence: TGCAGTGCTAGAGACGGACAGGGTGGCGAGCAGTACTTC. It translates to CSARDGQGGEQYF. The chain is built from TRBV20-1 and TRBJ2-7; 8 bases map to TRBD1. Germline values: CDR1 DFQATT, CDR2 SNEGSKA (reference sequence). The junction had 4 bases not matched to a gene; V was cut back by 0 bases and J by 6 bases. The CDR3 sequence is 13 residues long.

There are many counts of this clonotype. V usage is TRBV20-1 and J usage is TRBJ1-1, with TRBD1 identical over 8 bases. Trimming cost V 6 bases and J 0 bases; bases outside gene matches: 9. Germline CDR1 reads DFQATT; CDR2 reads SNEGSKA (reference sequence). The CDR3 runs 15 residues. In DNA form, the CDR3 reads TGCAGTGCCCTGGACAGGGCTAAACTGAACACTGAAGCTTTCTTT. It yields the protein CSALDRAKLNTEAFF.

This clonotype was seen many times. CDR3 residues: CASSLQGGFSYEQYF. CDR3 bases: TGTGCCAGCAGTTTACAGGGGGGATTCTCCTACGAGCAGTACTTC. The rearrangement joins TRBV12-3 or TRBV12-4 to TRBJ2-7; weak D call: TRBD1 (7 bases). The CDR3 has 15 residues. V gave up 2 bases and J gave up 0 bases, with 11 bases separating them.